The clone carrying this TCR beta chain showed up just once. Its antigen is currently unknown. Time point indicated: cycle 4 day 1 (C4D1), after more than five weeks of nivolumab. With no exception, relapse followed autologous stem cell transplantation in all patients, and brentuximab vedotin exposure varied. Only in-frame clones appear in the TCRdb table, and some are missing; sequencing was by immunoSEQ multiplex PCR. The sample holds around 50,000 clones, around 74% seen once. The record originates from a study of PD-1 blockade in classical Hodgkin lymphoma. Study-wide findings and caveats: CD4+ but not CD8+ TCR diversity rose significantly by C4D1. The authors have not defined what causes the repertoire differences, possibly disease activity or prior therapy. When set against healthy donors, newly diagnosed patients were reported to show lower baseline TCR diversity.

The V gene lost 3 bases and the J gene lost 0 bases, with 14 bases spanning the gap. This CDR3 spans 16 amino acids. The germline gives CDR1 LNHNV, CDR2 YYDKDF (reference sequence). This TCR derives from a human donor with classical Hodgkin lymphoma. This rearrangement joins TRBV15 to TRBJ1-1; maybe TRBD1 (6 bases). The sequencing here drew on peripheral blood mononuclear cells (PBMCs), taken before the fourth cycle of nivolumab. CDR3 region: CATSRGGTKMNTEAFF. CDR3 nucleotides: TGTGCCACCAGCAGGGGGGGGACAAAGATGAACACTGAAGCTTTCTTT.